This TCR beta chain was obtained from a study of beta chain features in type 1 diabetes. Study-level information: In age, gender and cell yields, patients were similar to healthy donors.

General observations from the study: Amplification by PCR could prefer shorter templates, with the same effect in patients and controls. An over-representation of cells with high TCR expression could result from cDNA sequencing. All four CD4+ subsets from Type 1 diabetes patients carried moderately but significantly shorter TCRB CDR3s.

In this sample, this clone turned up once. Antigen: not known. Of the isolated RNA, all was reverse transcribed, and so the sequenced material was expressed TCRB transcripts. TCRdb's copy holds only in-frame clones and misses some; the assay was immunoSEQ multiplex PCR. The sample has some 660,000 clones, over 12% seen once; the top ten hold nearly 0.04%. CDR3 size: 13 residues. In germline, CDR1 is GTSNPN, CDR2 SVGIG (reference sequence). V was pared by 5 bases and J by 0 bases, with 8 bases between. The source material was naive CD4+ T cells from blood. The gene calls are TRBV30 and TRBJ1-5; D is undetermined. This receptor was identified in a man aged 18 to 29 with type 1 diabetes. CDR3 sequence: CAWGRASNQPQHF. DNA of the CDR3: TGTGCCTGGGGACGGGCTAGCAATCAGCCCCAGCATTTT.